The clone carrying this T cell receptor (beta chain) was found once. The antigen is not known. The CDR3 covers 12 residues. CDR1 and CDR2 (germline): SGHVS, FQNEAQ. V shed 5 bases and J shed 4 bases, with 7 bases lying between them. Clones were sequenced by immunoSEQ multiplex PCR, and TCRdb holds only the in-frame ones, with some missing. The table records fewer than 110,000 clones, about 86% of them present only once. These data belong to a study of T cell responses to AZD1222 COVID-19 vaccine. Regarding the study as a whole: At baseline, seropositivity was found in only a handful of AZD1222 recipients. Vaccine-associated CD4 TCRs ranged over spike, dominating at 160-218 and 743-854. White British ancestry dominated among donors, who included more females, and clonal diversity was possibly underestimated.

This receptor was obtained from an adult in good health. The material sequenced was peripheral blood, taken on day 0 of AZD1222 vaccination. The chain employs TRBV7-8 and TRBJ2-3; unclear D gene. CDR3 residues: CASSPLADTQYF. The CDR3, as DNA: TGTGCCAGCAGCCCCCTGGCAGATACGCAGTATTTT.